Below are 21 T cell receptor beta chains sequenced from a single sample in a study of OX40 agonist ivuxolimab in advanced cancers. The assay was immunoSEQ multiplex PCR, and TCRdb's table has in-frame clones only and misses some. The sample contains some 100,000 clones, under 90% of which appear only once. Sequencing was performed on CD4+ or CD8+ T cells sorted from blood, taken in a trial of the OX40 agonist ivuxolimab. The receptor set was obtained from an adult with an advanced solid tumor such as melanoma, head and neck, liver or kidney cancer.

The V gene is TRBV29-1, the J gene TRBJ1-1; D unresolved. Germline V lookup: CDR1 SQVTM, CDR2 ANQGSEA. CDR3 length: 13 residues. The V end was cut by 1 base, the J end by 4 bases, with 10 bases between. CDR3 coding DNA: TGCAGCGTTGAAGGTGATAGCGTCACTGAAGCTTTCTTT. Translating it yields CSVEGDSVTEAFF.

This chain joins TRBV7-2 and TRBJ1-5, with D perhaps TRBD1 (6 bases). V lost 5 bases and J 4 bases, leaving 15 bases between the germline ends. The germline V gene has CDR1 SGHTA and CDR2 FQGNSA. This CDR3 region has 15 residues. The CDR3 nucleotides are TGTGCCAGCAGCCTACAGGGCCCGCCGAATCAGCCCCAGCATTTT. It encodes CASSLQGPPNQPQHF.

This clone has just one count. Germline is not matched at one junction end, which may reflect a read error. V is TRBV14 and J is TRBJ1-3; D gene unclear. CDR1 and CDR2 from the germline V gene are SGHDN and FVKESK. The CDR3 has 12 amino acids. This CDR3 is CASRQAGNTIYF. DNA for the CDR3: TGTGCCAGCAGACAAGCGGGAAACACCATATATTTT.

The CDR3 DNA follows: TGCGCCAGCAGCTTGATGGGTGGTGAGCAGTTCTTC. Translated, it gives CASSLMGGEQFF. This chain joins TRBV5-1 and TRBJ2-1; D is undetermined. Germline assignment: CDR1 SGHRS and CDR2 YFSETQ. CDR3 length equals 12 residues. The ends were cut back, 1 base at V and 9 bases at J, with 8 bases in the middle.

The CDR3 reads CASSLMVGGSRGGYTF. CDR3 DNA: TGTGCCAGCAGCCTGATGGTGGGGGGGTCCCGGGGTGGCTACACCTTC. The chain is built from TRBV28 and TRBJ1-2; D perhaps matches TRBD1 (5 bases). CDR3 length equals 16 residues. Between the trimmed V and J ends, which lost 6 bases and 7 bases, there was a span of 24 bases. Germline assignment: CDR1 MDHEN and CDR2 SYDVKM.

The V gene is TRBV5-1, the J gene TRBJ2-7; 7 bases are a match to TRBD1. Germline-derived CDR1 and CDR2 are SGHRS and YFSETQ. Trimming at V came to 6 bases and at J to 5 bases, leaving 5 bases not matched to a gene. The CDR3 totals 12 residues. The CDR3 spells CASTRDSNEQYF. DNA of the CDR3: TGCGCCAGCACCAGGGACAGTAACGAGCAGTACTTC.

V and J are TRBV18 and TRBJ1-1, with D uncertain. V was trimmed by 0 bases and J by 2 bases, leaving 7 bases between them. CDR3 length: 14 amino acids. Looked up from germline, CDR1 is KGHSH and CDR2 is LQKENI. The chain's CDR3 is CASSPPKVNTEAFF. Written as DNA, the CDR3 is TGTGCCAGCTCACCACCGAAAGTAAACACTGAAGCTTTCTTT.

Note on this clone: An end of the junction differs from the germline gene, which may be a read error. This chain uses TRBV10-3 with TRBJ1-1; D is undetermined. CDR3 size: 11 residues. The germline V gene has CDR1 ENHRY and CDR2 SYGVKD. CDR3 sequence: CAIREYTEAFF. The CDR3 nucleotides read TGTGCCATCAGAGAGTACACTGAAGCTTTCTTT.

V and J are TRBV15 and TRBJ2-5; 9 bases match TRBD1. The CDR3 has 15 amino acids. Germline-derived CDR1 and CDR2 are LNHNV and YYDKDF (reference sequence). V trimming: 0 bases; J trimming: 4 bases; junction bases outside the gene matches: 3. CDR3 amino acids: CATSRDGTGRETQYF. CDR3 coding DNA: TGTGCCACCAGCAGAGATGGGACAGGGAGAGAGACCCAGTACTTC.

This clone was observed a few times. The V call is TRBV7-9, the J call TRBJ2-3; tentatively, D is TRBD1 or TRBD2 (6 bases each). The germline gives CDR1 SEHNR, CDR2 FQNEAQ (reference sequence). Trimming removed 1 base at V and 3 bases at J, with 14 bases between. The CDR3 sequence is 16 residues long. CDR3 DNA sequence: TGTGCCAGCAGCTTAGGAATGGGGGGCCGGACAGATACGCAGTATTTT. Translating it yields CASSLGMGGRTDTQYF.

The rearrangement links TRBV6-5 to TRBJ2-4; no firm D call. The CDR3 runs to 13 residues. From germline, CDR1 is MNHEY and CDR2 SVGAGI. V lost 2 bases to trimming and J lost 4 bases, with 6 bases between them. The CDR3: CASSYDGKNIQYF. CDR3 in DNA: TGTGCCAGCAGTTACGACGGTAAAAACATTCAGTACTTC.

The rearrangement joins TRBV2 to TRBJ2-1, with unresolved D. This CDR3 comprises 13 residues. V dropped 2 bases and J dropped 5 bases, with 7 bases sitting between them. The V gene's germline CDR1 is SNHLY and CDR2 FYNNEI. The CDR3 loop reads CASSEIRHNEQFF. The DNA for the CDR3 is TGTGCCAGCAGTGAAATACGCCACAATGAGCAGTTCTTC.

V is TRBV10-3 and J is TRBJ2-5; 8 bases are shared with TRBD2. Germline trimming cut 11 bases from V and 5 bases from J; bases unmatched to any gene: 13. The CDR3 contains 14 residues. From germline, CDR1 is ENHRY and CDR2 SYGVKD. The CDR3 loop is CAASGGGPGETQYF. As DNA, the CDR3 is TGTGCCGCCTCGGGGGGGGGCCCCGGTGAGACCCAGTACTTC.

This clone has just one count. The V call is TRBV19, the J call TRBJ2-3; a possible D gene is TRBD1 (6 bases). The CDR3 consists of 14 residues. V lost 9 bases and J 2 bases, leaving 15 bases between the germline ends. Germline CDR1 is LNHDA and CDR2 is SQIVND (reference sequence). The CDR3 bases are TGTGCCAGGCTGCTGACAGGCTCCACAGATACGCAGTATTTT. It is translated as CARLLTGSTDTQYF.

The chain carries TRBV4-1 and TRBJ2-3; D remains ambiguous. CDR1 and CDR2 (germline): MGHRA, YSYEKL. This CDR3 has 14 amino acids. V lost 1 base, J lost 1 base, and 6 bases lay in between. The CDR3 here is CASSQVDRTDTQYF. The CDR3 DNA reads TGCGCCAGCAGCCAAGTTGACCGCACAGATACGCAGTATTTT.

The J gene is TRBJ2-5, the V gene TRBV19, with a weak D call TRBD1 (6 bases). The V end lost 4 bases, the J end lost 4 bases, and 10 bases lay between the germline ends. Germline values: CDR1 LNHDA, CDR2 SQIVND (reference sequence). This CDR3 is 13 amino acids long. CDR3 residues: CASSKGQIETQYF. As DNA, the CDR3 is TGTGCCAGTAGTAAAGGACAGATAGAGACCCAGTACTTC.

This clone came up once. The chain uses TRBV5-1 and TRBJ2-3; no reliable D call. The CDR3 runs to 17 residues. Germline assignment: CDR1 SGHRS and CDR2 YFSETQ. Trimming took 0 bases from V and 0 from J, leaving 14 bases between them. CDR3 DNA sequence: TGCGCCAGCAGCTTGGTCGGGCGACCCGCTAGCACAGATACGCAGTATTTT. It encodes CASSLVGRPASTDTQYF.

This chain joins TRBV7-2 and TRBJ1-3, with unresolved D. This CDR3 is built from 15 residues. The germline V gene has CDR1 SGHTA and CDR2 FQGNSA. V was trimmed by 4 bases and J by 4 bases, leaving 14 bases between them. CDR3 in DNA: TGTGCCAGCAGCTCCACACCGCCGGTCGGAAACACCATATATTTT. This gives the protein CASSSTPPVGNTIYF.

This clone has only a few counts. V and J are TRBV5-1 and TRBJ2-7; no clear D. The CDR3 sequence is 13 residues long. Germline V gene data show CDR1 as SGHRS and CDR2 as YFSETQ. The ends were cut back, 0 bases at V and 0 bases at J, with 4 bases in the middle. CDR3 nucleotides: TGCGCCAGCAGCTTGGCGAGCTCCTACGAGCAGTACTTC. Its protein product is CASSLASSYEQYF. The complete variable domain, with remaining parts taken from reference TRBV5-1 and TRBJ2-7, reads KAGVTQTPRYLIKTRGQQVTLSCSPISGHRSVSWYQQTPGQGLQFLFEYFSETQRNKGNFPGRFSGRQFSNSRSEMNVSTLELGDSALYLCASSLASSYEQYFGPGTRLTVT.

This clone has only one observation. The chain is built from TRBV5-1 and TRBJ2-3, with 8 bases lining up with TRBD1. The CDR3 loop spans 14 amino acids. Losses at the gene ends were 0 bases for V and 4 bases for J; bases not matched to a gene: 1. Germline V gene sequence: CDR1 SGHRS, CDR2 YFSETQ. The CDR3 sequence is CASSLEQGADTQYF. The CDR3 DNA is TGCGCCAGCAGCTTGGAACAGGGGGCAGATACGCAGTATTTT.

V usage is TRBV27 and J usage is TRBJ2-1; no clear D gene. The CDR3 is 14 amino acids. In germline, CDR1 is MNHEY, CDR2 SMNVEV (reference sequence). Trimming left V 7 bases short and J 5 bases short, with 15 bases between. The CDR3 bases are TGTGCCAGCATGGAGCTCTCCCCAGACAATGAGCAGTTCTTC. Translating gives CASMELSPDNEQFF.